The 11 T cell receptor beta chains below were found in one sample sequenced in a study of identical twins. TCRdb itself ran the 5' RACE reads through MiXCR, one entry per CDR3 protein. The table records 250,000 to 350,000 distinct CDR3 sequences, about 8% of them present only once. This sample also appeared in a second study, on yellow fever vaccine responses in identical twins.

The sequenced sample was memory (CD45RO+) T cells sorted from blood. These receptors were obtained from a woman aged 18 to 35 in good health.

This clonotype was seen a few times. The chain carries TRBV5-1 and TRBJ2-1; 10 bases map to TRBD2. J lost 4 bases, V lost 2 bases, and 6 bases had no gene match. In germline, CDR1 is SGHRS, CDR2 YFSETQ. The CDR3 is 16 residues long. The DNA of the CDR3 is TGCGCCAGCAGCTTACCGGGACTAGCGCTTTACAATGAGCAGTTCTTC. Protein product: CASSLPGLALYNEQFF.

The sample holds a few counts of this clonotype. The gene calls are TRBV4-1 and TRBJ2-5; 8 positions agree with TRBD2. The V gene end was trimmed by 7 bases and the J gene end by 5 bases; junction bases not matched to a gene: 12. The CDR3 covers 15 residues. Per the germline V gene, CDR1 is MGHRA and CDR2 is YSYEKL. CDR3 loop: CASTPGSGSRETQYF. In DNA form, the CDR3 reads TGCGCCAGCACCCCGGGGAGCGGGAGTCGCGAGACCCAGTACTTC.

This clonotype was observed a handful of times. Since the CDR3 does not end with the conserved phenylalanine or tryptophan, this likely comes from a read error. J is TRBJ2-3 and V is TRBV2; 12 bases are shared with TRBD2. V was pared by 5 bases and J by 2 bases, with 14 bases of the junction left unmatched. The germline V gene encodes CDR1 SNHLY and CDR2 FYNNEI. The CDR3 runs 19 residues. The DNA for the CDR3 is TGTGCCAGCAGTCCCCGAAGAGAACTAGCGGGGGGCTACACAGATACGCAGTATATT. Protein: CASSPRRELAGGYTDTQYI.

The rearrangement links TRBV7-8 to TRBJ2-1; no definite D call. The CDR3 totals 12 residues. The V gene's germline CDR1 is SGHVS and CDR2 FQNEAQ. Trimming shortened V by 1 base and J by 8 bases, and 6 bases separated the two germline ends. DNA of the CDR3: TGTGCCAGCAGCTTAGTCTGGGATGAGCAGTTCTTC. It codes for CASSLVWDEQFF.

The CDR3: CASRAARAGNTGELFF. CDR3 nucleotides: TGTGCCAGCAGAGCCGCCCGAGCGGGGAACACCGGGGAGCTGTTTTTT. This sequence joins TRBV6-1 and TRBJ2-2; the D gene is possibly TRBD2 (6 bases). The CDR3 sequence is 16 residues long. The V and J ends lost 6 bases and 1 base respectively, with 15 bases between them. The germline V gene encodes CDR1 MNHNS and CDR2 SASEGT.

The sample holds many counts of this clonotype. This chain links TRBV19 with TRBJ2-1; 7 bases fit TRBD2. Trimming took 1 base from V and 4 from J; bases not matched to a gene: 7. The CDR3 is 16 residues long. Germline V gene data show CDR1 as LNHDA and CDR2 as SQIVND (reference sequence). CDR3 residues: CASSIGISGLYNEQFF. CDR3 nucleotide sequence: TGTGCCAGTAGTATAGGAATTAGCGGGCTTTACAATGAGCAGTTCTTC. The full variable domain, with the rest looked up from reference TRBV19 and TRBJ2-1, is DGGITQSPKYLFRKEGQNVTLSCEQNLNHDAMYWYRQDPGQGLRLIYYSQIVNDFQKGDIAEGYSVSREKKESFPLTVTSAQKNPTAFYLCASSIGISGLYNEQFFGPGTRLTVL.

There are a few counts of this clonotype. The genes are TRBV2 and TRBJ2-1; 7 nucleotides match TRBD2. The length of the CDR3 is 12 residues. Per germline, CDR1 SNHLY and CDR2 FYNNEI. Germline trimming cut 4 bases from V and 8 bases from J; bases unmatched to any gene: 2. The CDR3 loop reads CASSGTRYEQFF. CDR3 nucleotides: TGTGCCAGCAGTGGGACTAGGTATGAGCAGTTCTTC.

The CDR3 here is CSASRGGGRSGELFF. The CDR3 DNA is TGCAGTGCTAGTCGCGGGGGGGGCCGGTCCGGGGAGCTGTTTTTT. The chain joins TRBV20-1 to TRBJ2-2; TRBD2 matches 9 bases. The J segment lost 6 bases and the V segment lost 3 bases, leaving 8 bases of the junction unmatched. CDR3 length: 15 residues. Germline V lookup: CDR1 DFQATT, CDR2 SNEGSKA (reference sequence).

In its sample, this clonotype was seen a few times. This chain connects TRBV20-1 to TRBJ2-3, with D possibly being TRBD2 (5 bases). Germline CDR1 reads DFQATT; CDR2 reads SNEGSKA (reference sequence). V lost 3 bases and J 1 base, leaving 11 bases between the germline ends. The CDR3 loop spans 14 amino acids. CDR3 coding DNA: TGCAGTGCTAGGAGGCTAGCCGGCACAGATACGCAGTATTTT. As protein: CSARRLAGTDTQYF.

This clonotype was seen a few times. This sequence joins TRBV3-1 and TRBJ2-1; a possible D gene is TRBD2 (5 bases). The V end lost 1 base, the J end lost 3 bases, and 13 bases lay between the germline ends. The CDR3 sequence is 16 residues long. Per the germline V gene, CDR1 is LGHDT and CDR2 is YNNKEL (reference sequence). The chain's CDR3 is CASSQGQRTIYNEQFF. CDR3 DNA sequence: TGTGCCAGCAGCCAAGGCCAGCGGACCATCTACAATGAGCAGTTCTTC.

About this clonotype itself: A much larger clone differs by one base, so this may be a read error. V and J are TRBV12-3 or TRBV12-4 and TRBJ2-5, with TRBD2 identical over 11 bases. The CDR3 totals 15 residues. DNA of the CDR3: TGTGCCGGCAGCATCACTAGCGGGAGCTTACAGACCCAGTACTTC. It encodes CAGSITSGSLQTQYF.